What follows is one T cell receptor (beta chain) and its context. One end of the junction varies from germline; a read error may be responsible. The tissue used was unsorted bulk material of about 19-34 mg. RNA and DNA were co-extracted from it with the AllPrep DNA/RNA mini kit. Surgical resection served as treatment for the primary liver carcinoma of these patients. The sample originates from a study of tumor-infiltrating lymphocytes in primary liver carcinoma. For the study at large: The tumors ranged from about 4 to 10 cm across and fell within stage T1-T3 N0M0.

Priming with a constant-region primer yielded TCR beta cDNA from 400 to 550 ng total RNA. Three nested multiplex PCR rounds of slightly modified ARM-PCR generated TCR beta libraries. The first two PCR rounds used TRBV1-TRBV30 primers with a Cbeta primer, nine to eleven cycles each. TCRdb re-called the multiplex PCR reads through MiXCR, storing one row per CDR3 protein. The data contain fewer than 85,000 distinct CDR3 sequences, around 66% of them seen just once; the ten biggest clones take up roughly 25%. Per germline, CDR1 MNHNS and CDR2 SASEGT. CDR3 size: 15 residues. This clonotype was obtained from a man in his forties with primary liver carcinoma and hepatitis B virus infection. The chain uses TRBV6-1 and TRBJ2-1, with D possibly being TRBD1 (5 bases). The sample taken for sequencing was tumor-adjacent normal liver tissue. CDR3 sequence reads: CTSSVDSSFYNEQFF. The CDR3 nucleotides read TGTACCAGCAGTGTCGACAGTAGCTTCTACAATGAACAGTTCTTC.